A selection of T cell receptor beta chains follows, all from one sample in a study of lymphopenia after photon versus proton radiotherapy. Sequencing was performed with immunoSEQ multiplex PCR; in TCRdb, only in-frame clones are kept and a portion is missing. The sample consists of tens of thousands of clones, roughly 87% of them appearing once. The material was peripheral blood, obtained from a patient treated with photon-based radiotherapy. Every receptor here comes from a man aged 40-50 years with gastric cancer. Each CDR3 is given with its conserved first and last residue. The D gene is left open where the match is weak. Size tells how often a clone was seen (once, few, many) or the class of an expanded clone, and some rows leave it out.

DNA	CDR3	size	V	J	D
TGCGCCAGCAGCTTGGCCTCAGATACGCAGTATTTT	CASSLASDTQYF	.	TRBV5-1	TRBJ2-3	.
TGCGCCAGCAGCTTGGCGGGAGGGACGGATGAAAAACTGTTTTTT	CASSLAGGTDEKLFF	.	TRBV5-1	TRBJ1-4	.
TGTGCCAGCTCAGGGGACAGCTCTAACTATGGCTACACCTTC	CASSGDSSNYGYTF	.	TRBV18	TRBJ1-2	TRBD1
TGTGCCAGCAGCTTACGGCCCCTGTGGGAGCAGTACTTC	CASSLRPLWEQYF	.	TRBV7-2	TRBJ2-7	.
TGTGCCAGCAGCCAAGATCCCCCGGGGCTAGCGGGTCACTCTGGGGCCAACGTCCTGACTTTC	CASSQDPPGLAGHSGANVLTF	.	TRBV4-2	TRBJ2-6	TRBD2
TGTGCCAGCAGCTTATTCTGGCGGGCGCCCCCGCAAGAGACCCAGTACTTC	CASSLFWRAPPQETQYF	.	TRBV7-2	TRBJ2-5	.
TGTGCCACCCAGGCGGGGGGGCGCACAGATACGCAGTATTTT	CATQAGGRTDTQYF	.	TRBV18	TRBJ2-3	TRBD2
TGTGCCAGCTCCTGGGGGCGCGAAGCTTTCTTT	CASSWGREAFF	few	TRBV5-4	TRBJ1-1	.
TGTGCCAGCAGCCGCTCGGTGGTGGATACGCAGTATTTT	CASSRSVVDTQYF	.	TRBV7-6	TRBJ2-3	.
TGTGCCAGCAGCCCCTCTCTAGCGGGGGGTTACAATGAGCAGTTCTTC	CASSPSLAGGYNEQFF	.	TRBV11-3	TRBJ2-1	TRBD2
TGTGCCAGCTCACCAAGTTCCAGATATGGCTACACCTTC	CASSPSSRYGYTF	.	TRBV18	TRBJ1-2	.
TGTGCCAGTAGGGACAGGGGGCTTCGGAATGAGCAGTTCTTC	CASRDRGLRNEQFF	.	TRBV19	TRBJ2-1	TRBD1
TGCGCCAGCAGCTTGTTCGCAGGGAGTGACACCGGGGAGCTGTTTTTT	CASSLFAGSDTGELFF	.	TRBV5-1	TRBJ2-2	.
TGCGCCAGCAGCCATGATCTTAACACTGAAGCTTTCTTT	CASSHDLNTEAFF	.	TRBV4-3	TRBJ1-1	.
TGTGCCAGTAGTATAGATGTAGGTGGCAGCTACAATGAGCAGTTCTTC	CASSIDVGGSYNEQFF	.	TRBV19	TRBJ2-1	.
TGTGCCATCAGTGCTCGGACAGGGGGCCGAGGAGATACGCAGTATTTT	CAISARTGGRGDTQYF	.	TRBV10-3	TRBJ2-3	TRBD1
TGTGCCAGCTCGACCGGGACACTCACGATCGGGGCCCGAGAAAAACTGTTTTTT	CASSTGTLTIGAREKLFF	.	TRBV18	TRBJ1-4	.
TGCGCCAGCAGCTTGGAGGGGACAGGGACCGGGGAGCTGTTTTTT	CASSLEGTGTGELFF	.	TRBV5-1	TRBJ2-2	TRBD1
TGTGCCTGGAGTGTAGGGGCCAGGTGGACTGAAGCTTTCTTT	CAWSVGARWTEAFF	once	TRBV30	TRBJ1-1	.
TGTGCCAGCAGCTTAGGGAGACTAGCGAACACCGGGGAGCTGTTTTTT	CASSLGRLANTGELFF	.	TRBV11-2	TRBJ2-2	.
TGTGCCAGCAGCCGACTACAGGGAACGGTCAATGAGCAGTTCTTC	CASSRLQGTVNEQFF	.	TRBV6-5	TRBJ2-1	.
TGTGCCAGCAGCCCCCGTCCCTACAATGAGCAGTTCTTC	CASSPRPYNEQFF	.	TRBV9	TRBJ2-1	.
TGCGCCAGCGCGCCCCGGGGGGGCCGAGAGACCCAGTACTTC	CASAPRGGRETQYF	.	TRBV5-1	TRBJ2-5	TRBD2
TGTGCCAGCAGCCTAACGGACAGACCCTCCTACGAGCAGTACTTC	CASSLTDRPSYEQYF	.	TRBV11-1	TRBJ2-7	.
TGTGCCAGCAGTTTATCCCCAGGCGGCAATCAGCCCCAGCATTTT	CASSLSPGGNQPQHF	.	TRBV27	TRBJ1-5	.
TGTGCCAGCTCACCTCGGGACACCATATCCTACGAGCAGTACTTC	CASSPRDTISYEQYF	.	TRBV18	TRBJ2-7	.
TGTGCCAGCAGCCCGGGACAGTCCTCCTACGAGCAGTACTTC	CASSPGQSSYEQYF	.	TRBV7-2	TRBJ2-7	TRBD1
TGTGCCAGCAGGAGAACTAATGAAAAACTGTTTTTT	CASRRTNEKLFF	.	TRBV6-5	TRBJ1-4	.
TGTGCCAGTAGTATAGGGGTTCGTGAAAAACTGTTTTTT	CASSIGVREKLFF	.	TRBV19	TRBJ1-4	.
TGTGCCAGCTTACAGGGGCAGAACACTGAAGCTTTCTTT	CASLQGQNTEAFF	.	TRBV6-6	TRBJ1-1	TRBD1
TGTGCCAGCAGAACCGGGACAGGGGTAGACGGCTACACCTTC	CASRTGTGVDGYTF	once	TRBV6-5	TRBJ1-2	TRBD1
TGTGCCAGCAGTGCTCAGGGGGGCAATCAGCCCCAGCATTTT	CASSAQGGNQPQHF	.	TRBV6-4	TRBJ1-5	TRBD1
TGTGCCAGCAGTTTATCCCCAGATTTTGCCGCGAACGAGGCTTTCTTT	CASSLSPDFAANEAFF	.	TRBV28	TRBJ1-1	.
TGTGCCACCAGCAGAGATGGGCGGGGGGGCACAGATACGCAGTATTTT	CATSRDGRGGTDTQYF	few	TRBV15	TRBJ2-3	TRBD2
TGTGCCAGCAGCCGATACGGGGGATACACTGAAGCTTTCTTT	CASSRYGGYTEAFF	.	TRBV14	TRBJ1-1	.
TGCAGCGTTAAGGCTGGCGGAAACCAAGAGACCCAGTACTTC	CSVKAGGNQETQYF	.	TRBV29-1	TRBJ2-5	.
TGTGCCAGTAGTAGGGAGGGACAGCTCGGCGTCTATGGCTACACCTTC	CASSREGQLGVYGYTF	.	TRBV19	TRBJ1-2	TRBD1
TGTGCCAGCAGTATGGACAGGGACGGCTATGGCTACACCTTC	CASSMDRDGYGYTF	.	TRBV6-1	TRBJ1-2	TRBD1
TGTGCCAGCAGCGCCTGGGGAGGGGAGGGCAATCAGCCCCAACATTTT	CASSAWGGEGNQPQHF	.	TRBV21-1	TRBJ1-5	.
TGTGCCAGTAGTGGGGTGGGCGGACACACCGGGGAGCTGTTTTTT	CASSGVGGHTGELFF	.	TRBV19	TRBJ2-2	.
TGTGCCATCCGGGACAGGGGGGACAATGAGCAGTTCTTC	CAIRDRGDNEQFF	.	TRBV19	TRBJ2-1	TRBD1
TGTGCCAGCAGCGCTACCGGGACAGGGGATTCACCCCTCCACTTT	CASSATGTGDSPLHF	.	TRBV11-1	TRBJ1-6	TRBD1
TGTGCCAGCAGCGGCTCATTTGGCTACACCTTC	CASSGSFGYTF	.	TRBV7-9	TRBJ1-2	.
TGTGCCAGCAGGGCAGACAGCTACGAGCAGTACTTC	CASRADSYEQYF	.	TRBV2	TRBJ2-7	.
TGTGCCAGCAGCTTTAGCGGGGGGGCCGACACCGGGGAGCTGTTTTTT	CASSFSGGADTGELFF	.	TRBV11-3	TRBJ2-2	TRBD2
TGTGCCTGGAGTCCCCTAGGGACATCGGGCAATGAGCAGTTCTTC	CAWSPLGTSGNEQFF	.	TRBV30	TRBJ2-1	.
TGTGCCAGCAGCTTGACGACTAGCGGGGACTACAATGAGCAGTTCTTC	CASSLTTSGDYNEQFF	.	TRBV7-2	TRBJ2-1	TRBD2
TGTGCCACCAGCAGAGAGGACAGGTTCAACGAGCAGTACTTC	CATSREDRFNEQYF	once	TRBV15	TRBJ2-7	TRBD1
TGTGCCAGCAGCCAAGATCCTCAGGGAAAGGCTTCTGGGGCCAACGTCCTGACTTTC	CASSQDPQGKASGANVLTF	.	TRBV4-2	TRBJ2-6	.
TGTGCCACGCGGACAGGGGGCGTTGGCTACACCTTC	CATRTGGVGYTF	medium-sized	TRBV19	TRBJ1-2	TRBD1
TGTGCCAGCAGCTTCCAACAGGGCTTTAATGAAAAACTGTTTTTT	CASSFQQGFNEKLFF	.	TRBV7-2	TRBJ1-4	.
TGTGCCAGCAGTATCGCCCCGGGGGCAGGCGCTACCTACGAGCAGTACTTC	CASSIAPGAGATYEQYF	.	TRBV6-8	TRBJ2-7	.
TGTGCCAGCAGCTTAGCTTTGGACACTGAAGCTTTCTTT	CASSLALDTEAFF	.	TRBV7-9	TRBJ1-1	.
TGTGCCAGCAGCACCAGACAGGGTGGAACCGGGGAGCTGTTTTTT	CASSTRQGGTGELFF	.	TRBV7-9	TRBJ2-2	TRBD1
TGTGCCACCAGCAGAGATGGGACAGGGTTGACCAATGAGCAGTTCTTC	CATSRDGTGLTNEQFF	.	TRBV15	TRBJ2-1	TRBD1
TGCAGCGTTGGTCGACAGCACACTGAAGCTTTCTTT	CSVGRQHTEAFF	.	TRBV29-1	TRBJ1-1	.
TGTGCCACCAGCGGGCCGACAGGGGTTCAGAACACCATATATTTT	CATSGPTGVQNTIYF	.	TRBV15	TRBJ1-3	TRBD1